The clone carrying this T cell receptor (beta chain) was seen many times. The sample's time point: newly diagnosed GD, antithyroid drugs for less than 3 months. RNA isolated from PBMCs was used to make the TCR library. The CDR3 spans 15 residues. Trimming shortened V by 3 bases and J by 0 bases, and 9 bases separated the two germline ends. CDR1 and CDR2 (germline): LGHNA, YNFKEQ. This sample stems from a study of regulatory T cells in long-lasting Graves disease. In building TCR beta libraries, iRepertoire HTBI primers were used together with Arm-PCR of CDR3 regions. One entry per CDR3 protein results from TCRdb running MiXCR on the multiplex PCR reads. Of some 500,000 distinct CDR3 sequences in the sample, about 16% are singletons; the top ten hold 20% to 25%. These same data were also listed under a study on T cells in Graves' hyperthyroidism and ophthalmopathy. That publication notes: Diagnoses were established using clinical symptoms, serum thyroxine and TRAb, thyroid ultrasound and orbital computed tomography. HTBI primers were employed in a first-round RT-PCR of the TCR CDR3.

The TCR was taken from a woman aged 35-65 years with Graves disease. The V gene is TRBV4-2, the J gene TRBJ2-1; D remains unclear. Specimen: peripheral blood mononuclear cells (PBMCs), collected at new diagnosis, from a patient treated with antithyroid drugs. The CDR3 here is CASSQGASSYNEQFF. The CDR3, as DNA: TGTGCCAGCAGCCAGGGCGCAAGCTCCTACAATGAGCAGTTCTTC.